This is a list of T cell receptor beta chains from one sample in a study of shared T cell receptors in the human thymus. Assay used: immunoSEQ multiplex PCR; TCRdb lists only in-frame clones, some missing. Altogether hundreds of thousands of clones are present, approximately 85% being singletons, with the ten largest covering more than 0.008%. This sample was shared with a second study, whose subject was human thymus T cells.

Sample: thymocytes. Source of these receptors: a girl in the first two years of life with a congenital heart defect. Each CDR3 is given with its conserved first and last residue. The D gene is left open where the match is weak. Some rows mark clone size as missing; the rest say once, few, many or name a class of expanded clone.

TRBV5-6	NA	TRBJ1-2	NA	TGTGCCAGCAGCAGACTGTTGCTTTATGGCTACACCTTC	CASSRLLLYGYTF
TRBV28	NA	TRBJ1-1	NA	TGTGCCAGCAGTCTGGGGGGGGCGAACACTGAAGCTTTCTTT	CASSLGGANTEAFF
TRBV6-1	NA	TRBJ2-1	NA	TGTGCCAGCAGAAAACCCGGAGGTATGAATGAGCAGTTCTTC	CASRKPGGMNEQFF
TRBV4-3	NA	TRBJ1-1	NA	TGCGCCAGCAGCCAAGATAGTATAGCGGGGAGAAACACTGAAGCTTTCTTT	CASSQDSIAGRNTEAFF
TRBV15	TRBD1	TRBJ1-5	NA	TGTGCCACCAGCAGGGAACAGGGGTTGGGGGGTCAGCCCCAGCATTTT	CATSREQGLGGQPQHF
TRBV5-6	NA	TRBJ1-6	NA	TGTGCCAGCAGCTTTCGGAAAGGGGATTCACCCCTCCACTTT	CASSFRKGDSPLHF
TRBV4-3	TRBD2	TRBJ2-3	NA	TGCGCCAGCAGCCAGGGGCGGGGGGGCACAGATACGCAGTATTTT	CASSQGRGGTDTQYF
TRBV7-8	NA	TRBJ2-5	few	TGTGCCAGCAGCTTACTTAGCGCGCCCACATACCAAGAGACCCAGTACTTC	CASSLLSAPTYQETQYF
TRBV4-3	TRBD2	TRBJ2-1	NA	TGCGCCAGCAGCCAAGATCTAAGGCGGGGGGGGCAGAATGAGCAGTTCTTC	CASSQDLRRGGQNEQFF
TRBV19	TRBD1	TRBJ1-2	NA	TGTGCCAGTAGTTTCAGGGGGCAGAATAATGGCTACACCTTC	CASSFRGQNNGYTF
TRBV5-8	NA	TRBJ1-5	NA	TGTGCCAGCAGCGAAGCCCTCGACAGGCCCAATAGCAATCAGCCCCAGCATTTT	CASSEALDRPNSNQPQHF
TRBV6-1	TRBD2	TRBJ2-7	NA	TGTGCCAGCAGTGATCGAATAGCGGGGGGTCTCCCCTCCTACGAGCAGTACTTC	CASSDRIAGGLPSYEQYF
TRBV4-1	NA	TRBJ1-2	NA	TGCGCCAGCAGCCAAAAAATGGGCCGCCGGGGGAACGGCTACACCTTC	CASSQKMGRRGNGYTF
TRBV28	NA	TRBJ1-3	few	TGTGCCAGCACGGGGGATGGAAACACCATATATTTT	CASTGDGNTIYF
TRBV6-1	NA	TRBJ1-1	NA	TGTGCCACCCAAGAGGCTTTCTTT	CATQEAFF
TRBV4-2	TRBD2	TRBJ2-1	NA	TGTGCCAGCAGCCAGTCGAAGCGGGGGGCCTACAATGAGCAGTTCTTC	CASSQSKRGAYNEQFF
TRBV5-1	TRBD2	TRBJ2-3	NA	TGCGCCAGTAATCCCAGCGGGGGGGCCACAGATACGCAGTATTTT	CASNPSGGATDTQYF
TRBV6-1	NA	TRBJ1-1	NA	TGTGCCAGCAGTGATGCCCCGGGGGAGGACACTGAAGCTTTCTTT	CASSDAPGEDTEAFF
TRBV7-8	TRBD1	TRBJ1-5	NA	TGTGCCAGCAGCTTAGTAGAGGACAGGGTCGGGATTCATAGCAATCAGCCCCAGCATTTT	CASSLVEDRVGIHSNQPQHF
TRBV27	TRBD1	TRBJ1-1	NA	TGTGCCAGCAGTATTAACCGGGACAGGGAGACCTGGTCCACTGAAGCTTTCTTT	CASSINRDRETWSTEAFF
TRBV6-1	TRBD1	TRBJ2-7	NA	TGTGCCAGCAGTGAAGCGCGAGTAGGATTGGACAGGCGCTACGAGCAGTACTTC	CASSEARVGLDRRYEQYF
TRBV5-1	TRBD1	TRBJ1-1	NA	TGCGCCAGCAGCTTGAGAGTGCAGGGGGCGAGGAATAACACTGAAGCTTTCTTT	CASSLRVQGARNNTEAFF
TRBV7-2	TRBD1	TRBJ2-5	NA	TGTGCCAGCAGCTTTGAGGGGGGACAGGGTGCCCAAGAGACCCAGTACTTC	CASSFEGGQGAQETQYF
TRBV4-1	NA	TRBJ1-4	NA	TGCGCCAGCAGCCAAGTCGGGGAGAACAGGGAGAATCTGTTTTTT	CASSQVGENRENLFF
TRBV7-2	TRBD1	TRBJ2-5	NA	TGTGCCAGCAGCGCGCGGACAGGTCCCGATCGCCAGTACTTC	CASSARTGPDRQYF
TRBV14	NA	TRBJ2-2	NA	TGTGCCAGCAGCCAAGGACTAGAGGTGACCGGGGAGCTGTTTTTT	CASSQGLEVTGELFF
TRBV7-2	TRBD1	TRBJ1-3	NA	TGTGCCAGCAGCTTAGCCCCCGGGACAGCTTACCCCTCAAGCTCTGGAAACACCATATATTTT	CASSLAPGTAYPSSSGNTIYF
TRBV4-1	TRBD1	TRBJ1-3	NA	TGCGCCAGCAGCCAACCGGCGACAGGGCCTGGAAACACCATATATTTT	CASSQPATGPGNTIYF
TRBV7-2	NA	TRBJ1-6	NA	TGTGCCAGCAGCTCCGACAGTTATAATTCACCCCTCCACTTT	CASSSDSYNSPLHF
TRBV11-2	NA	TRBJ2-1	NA	TGTGCCAGCAGCTTCTCCCAGGGGCAGGGTGTCGACAATGAGCAGTTCTTC	CASSFSQGQGVDNEQFF
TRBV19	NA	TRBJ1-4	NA	TGTGCCAGTAGTAGAGACCAACTACGCACAACTAATGAAAAACTGTTTTTT	CASSRDQLRTTNEKLFF
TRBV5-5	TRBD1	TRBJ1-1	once	TGTGCCAGCAGCTCTCCGGGACAGGGGGCGGGGAACACTGAAGCTTTCTTT	CASSSPGQGAGNTEAFF
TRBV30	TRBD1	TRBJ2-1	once	TGTGCCTGGAGACAACGGACAGGGTATGGCAATGAGCAGTTCTTC	CAWRQRTGYGNEQFF